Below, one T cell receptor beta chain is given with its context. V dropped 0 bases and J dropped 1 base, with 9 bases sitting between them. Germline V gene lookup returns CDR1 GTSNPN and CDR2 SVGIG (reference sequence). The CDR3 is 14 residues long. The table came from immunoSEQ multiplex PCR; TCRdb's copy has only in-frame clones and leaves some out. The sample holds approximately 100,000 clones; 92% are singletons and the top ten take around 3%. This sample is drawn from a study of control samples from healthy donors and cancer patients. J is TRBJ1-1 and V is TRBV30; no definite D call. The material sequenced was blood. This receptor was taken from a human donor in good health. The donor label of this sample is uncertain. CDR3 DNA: TGTGCCTGGAGTGTACTTGAGGGGAACACTGAAGCTTTCTTT. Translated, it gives CAWSVLEGNTEAFF.